These 28 T cell receptor beta chains were all obtained from the same sample, sequenced in a study of beta chain features in type 1 diabetes. Isolated RNA was reverse transcribed in full, so expressed TCRB transcripts were sequenced. Data came from immunoSEQ multiplex PCR; TCRdb stores just in-frame clones and leaves some out. The profile shows roughly 610,000 clones, around a sixth of them singletons. The material sequenced was naive CD4+ T cells from blood. All receptors come from a young man in good health.

The chain recombines TRBV7-3 with TRBJ2-7, with D tentatively TRBD2 (6 bases). Germline lookup yields CDR1 SGHTA and CDR2 FQGTGA. This CDR3 region has 16 residues. Trimming stripped 0 bases from V and 2 bases from J, with 14 bases between. The CDR3 nucleotides read TGTGCCAGCAGCTTAACGTTTCCGGGGGACCCCTACGAGCAGTACTTC. It specifies CASSLTFPGDPYEQYF.

The chain employs TRBV5-4 and TRBJ1-2, with TRBD1 matching over 9 bases. In germline, CDR1 is SGHNT, CDR2 YYREEE (reference sequence). Trimming took 4 bases from V and 2 from J; bases not matched to a gene: 12. The CDR3 is 17 amino acids. CDR3 region: CASSPSADRGLNYGYTF. CDR3 coding DNA: TGTGCCAGCAGCCCGAGCGCTGACAGGGGGTTAAACTATGGCTACACCTTC.

The chain is built from TRBV18 and TRBJ2-7; a weak D match, TRBD2 (6 bases). CDR1 is KGHSH and CDR2 is LQKENI in the germline V gene. V lost 4 bases and J lost 2, with 12 bases in between. The CDR3 length is 14 residues. Here the CDR3 DNA reads TGTGCCAGCTCACGTCGGGAGTCGACCTACGAGCAGTACTTC. It translates to CASSRRESTYEQYF.

The rearrangement links TRBV5-1 to TRBJ2-5; 11 bases match TRBD2. CDR3 length: 15 residues. The germline V gene has CDR1 SGHRS and CDR2 YFSETQ. Trimming cost V 2 bases and J 6 bases; bases outside gene matches: 6. CDR3: CASSFSGGAPKTQYF. The CDR3 region has the DNA TGCGCCAGCAGCTTTAGCGGGGGGGCCCCAAAGACCCAGTACTTC.

This clone has just a few counts. The CDR3 nucleotides read TGTGCCAGCAGCTTAGCGCTAAGGGGAGGGGGAACAGATACGCAGTATTTT. It encodes CASSLALRGGGTDTQYF. The V gene is TRBV7-2, the J gene TRBJ2-3; D might be TRBD2 (7 bases). Germline loops: CDR1 SGHTA, CDR2 FQGNSA. Deletions cut 0 bases from V and 3 bases from J, with 16 bases between. This CDR3 comprises 17 residues.

The sample holds a few counts of this clone. The CDR3 is CASSEPYSADTQYF. CDR3 DNA: TGTGCCAGCAGTGAACCCTATAGCGCAGATACGCAGTATTTT. This chain connects TRBV2 to TRBJ2-3; perhaps TRBD2 as D (5 bases). The CDR3 has 14 amino acids. Germline CDR1 SNHLY, CDR2 FYNNEI. The V and J ends lost 2 bases and 4 bases respectively, with 10 bases between them.

V usage is TRBV29-1 and J usage is TRBJ1-1; D not certain. CDR1 and CDR2 (germline): SQVTM, ANQGSEA. The CDR3 runs 11 residues. V lost 7 bases, J lost 0 bases, and 6 bases lay in between. The CDR3 bases are TGCAGCGGTCATATGAACACTGAAGCTTTCTTT. The encoded protein is CSGHMNTEAFF.

This clone was seen a handful of times. The chain links TRBV9 to TRBJ2-3, with a tentative D call TRBD1 (5 bases). The CDR3 consists of 18 residues. Germline loops: CDR1 SGDLS, CDR2 YYNGEE. The V end was cut by 2 bases, the J end by 5 bases, with 24 bases between. In DNA form, the CDR3 reads TGTGCCAGCAGCGTCTCACCCGGTGGACACCCTACGTTAGATACGCAGTATTTT. This codes for CASSVSPGGHPTLDTQYF.

A few counts support this clone. This chain connects TRBV29-1 to TRBJ1-2; D uncertain. The CDR3 runs to 13 residues. V lost 3 bases, J lost 1 base, and 9 bases lay in between. Germline CDR1 reads SQVTM; CDR2 reads ANQGSEA. CDR3 residues: CSVEGRLNYGYTF. CDR3 bases: TGCAGCGTTGAGGGCAGACTTAACTATGGCTACACCTTC. The complete variable domain, with remaining parts taken from reference TRBV29-1 and TRBJ1-2, reads SAVISQKPSRDICQRGTSLTIQCQVDSQVTMMFWYRQQPGQSLTLIATANQGSEATYESGFVIDKFPISRPNLTFSTLTVSNMSPEDSSIYLCSVEGRLNYGYTFGSGTRLTVV.

This clone was picked up a small number of times. The chain recombines TRBV2 with TRBJ2-2; 11 bases line up with TRBD1. Germline loops: CDR1 SNHLY, CDR2 FYNNEI. CDR3 length equals 17 residues. Germline trimming cut 5 bases from V and 4 bases from J; bases unmatched to any gene: 9. This chain's CDR3 is CASSYPGQGAGTGELFF. DNA of the CDR3: TGTGCCAGCAGTTATCCCGGACAGGGGGCGGGCACCGGGGAGCTGTTTTTT.

This chain joins TRBV9 and TRBJ2-3; possibly TRBD1 for D (6 bases). Per germline, CDR1 SGDLS and CDR2 YYNGEE. V lost 3 bases to trimming and J lost 11 bases, with 19 bases between them. The CDR3 length is 14 residues. The CDR3 spells CASSAYPTGKGQYF. The DNA for the CDR3 is TGTGCCAGCAGCGCGTACCCTACAGGGAAGGGGCAGTATTTT.

J is TRBJ1-2 and V is TRBV6-5, with 8 bases matching TRBD1. The CDR3 runs to 15 residues. Germline CDR1 and CDR2: MNHEY and SVGAGI. V was pared by 1 base and J by 5 bases, with 6 bases of the junction left unmatched. The CDR3 DNA follows: TGTGCCAGCAGTTACTTCCAGGGGGCGCGGTATGGCTACACCTTC. As protein: CASSYFQGARYGYTF.

Concerning this clone itself: The sample holds other DNA sequences that translate to the same CDR3. The gene calls are TRBV20-1 and TRBJ1-2, with D unclear. Trimming removed 2 bases at V and 5 bases at J, with 6 bases between. Germline CDR1 DFQATT, CDR2 SNEGSKA (reference sequence). This CDR3 spans 11 amino acids. CDR3 bases: TGCAGTGCTAGAACGGGATATGGCTACACCTTC. As protein: CSARTGYGYTF.

This clone was seen more than once but under ten times. The chain joins TRBV30 to TRBJ2-7; maybe TRBD1 (5 bases). The CDR3 sequence is 12 residues long. Germline V gives CDR1 GTSNPN, CDR2 SVGIG (reference sequence). V lost 3 bases, J lost 2 bases, and 8 bases lay in between. In DNA, the CDR3 is TGTGCCTGGAGAGGGGCAGCCTACGAGCAGTACTTC. Protein: CAWRGAAYEQYF. The variable domain in full, with the rest retrieved from reference TRBV30 and TRBJ2-7, is SQTIHQWPATLVQPVGSPLSLECTVEGTSNPNLYWYRQAAGRGLQLLFYSVGIGQISSEVPQNLSASRPQDRQFILSSKKLLLSDSGFYLCAWRGAAYEQYFGPGTRLTVT.

This clone was found a few times. The chain carries TRBV30 and TRBJ1-5, with 9 bases fitting TRBD1. Germline-derived CDR1 and CDR2 are GTSNPN and SVGIG (reference sequence). The J segment lost 4 bases and the V segment lost 5 bases, leaving 3 bases of the junction unmatched. The CDR3 runs to 13 residues. The chain's CDR3 is CAWSGTGNQPQHF. In DNA, the CDR3 is TGTGCCTGGTCCGGGACAGGGAATCAGCCCCAGCATTTT.

The rearrangement joins TRBV14 to TRBJ1-2; D possibly corresponds to TRBD1 (5 bases). The CDR3 consists of 14 residues. Germline loops: CDR1 SGHDN, CDR2 FVKESK. V shed 0 bases and J shed 8 bases, with 13 bases lying between them. The DNA for the CDR3 is TGTGCCAGCAGCCAAGACCTTGGGGGGATCGGCTACACCTTC. This gives the protein CASSQDLGGIGYTF.

The chain carries TRBV4-3 and TRBJ1-1, with 9 bases identical to TRBD1. CDR1 is LGHNA and CDR2 is YSLEER in the germline V gene. The CDR3 runs 13 residues. Losses at the gene ends were 4 bases for V and 14 bases for J; bases not matched to a gene: 11. The DNA for the CDR3 is TGCGCCAGCAGCCTTTCCGGGACAGGGACTTCGTTCTTT. Its translation is CASSLSGTGTSFF.

V and J are TRBV21-1 and TRBJ2-7; TRBD1 is taken as the D call from the table, unchecked against the DNA. TRBV21-1 is shown as a pseudogene. The CDR3 length is 14 residues. The CDR3 is CASSKGDRGSEQYF. The CDR3 nucleotides read TGTGCCAGCAGCAAAGGGGACAGGGGGTCCGAGCAGTACTTC.

The chain is built from TRBV21-1 and TRBJ2-1; TRBD1 was called by the table and not checked on the DNA. TRBV21-1 is given as a pseudogene. The CDR3 length is 20 residues. CDR3 protein: CASSKGPRTGVDSSYNEQFF. The CDR3 DNA reads TGTGCCAGCAGCAAAGGGCCCCGGACAGGGGTTGATAGCTCCTACAATGAGCAGTTCTTC.

There are a few counts of this clone. This chain connects TRBV5-4 to TRBJ2-2; D possibly corresponds to TRBD2 (6 bases). V lost 3 bases to trimming and J lost 4 bases, with 16 bases between them. From germline, CDR1 is SGHNT and CDR2 YYREEE (reference sequence). The CDR3 length is 16 residues. The CDR3 loop is CASSSGATMGTGELFF. CDR3 nucleotide sequence: TGTGCCAGCAGCTCGGGAGCTACGATGGGCACCGGGGAGCTGTTTTTT.

The genes are TRBV5-1 and TRBJ2-4, with D maybe TRBD2 (5 bases). The CDR3 is 13 amino acids. CDR1 SGHRS and CDR2 YFSETQ come from the germline V gene. Trimming took 4 bases from V and 5 from J, leaving 10 bases between them. CDR3 protein: CASSPGEQNIQYF. The CDR3 DNA reads TGCGCCAGCAGCCCCGGGGAACAAAACATTCAGTACTTC.

This clone was seen a handful of times. The V and J genes are TRBV5-4 and TRBJ2-1; perhaps TRBD1 as D (5 bases). Trimming removed 5 bases at V and 0 bases at J, with 15 bases between. Germline CDR1 SGHNT, CDR2 YYREEE (reference sequence). The CDR3 extends over 16 amino acids. As DNA, the CDR3 is TGTGCCAGCAGACGAAACAGGTGGGGCTCCTACAATGAGCAGTTCTTC. The encoded protein is CASRRNRWGSYNEQFF.

The chain uses TRBV29-1 and TRBJ1-1; a weak D match, TRBD1 (6 bases). The V end lost 5 bases, the J end lost 0 bases, and 16 bases lay between the germline ends. Germline lookup yields CDR1 SQVTM and CDR2 ANQGSEA. The length of the CDR3 is 15 residues. The chain's CDR3 is CSVTPQQGMNTEAFF. The CDR3 nucleotides read TGCAGCGTTACCCCCCAACAGGGTATGAACACTGAAGCTTTCTTT.

V is TRBV6-5 and J is TRBJ1-5; 7 bases line up with TRBD1. The junction had 9 bases not matched to a gene; V was cut back by 7 bases and J by 6 bases. The CDR3 is 14 residues long. Germline CDR1 is MNHEY and CDR2 is SVGAGI. CDR3 nucleotide sequence: TGTGCCAGCACCCTGGGACAGAGTGCTCAGCCCCAGCATTTT. It codes for CASTLGQSAQPQHF.

J is TRBJ2-7 and V is TRBV5-5; maybe TRBD2 (5 bases). The CDR3 totals 16 residues. Deletions cut 4 bases from V and 1 base from J, with 18 bases between. From germline, CDR1 is SGHKS and CDR2 YYEKEE (reference sequence). This CDR3 is CASSRPGDWSSYEQYF. Written as DNA, the CDR3 is TGTGCCAGCAGCCGGCCCGGGGATTGGAGTTCCTACGAGCAGTACTTC.

Only a few counts were recorded for this clone. The chain recombines TRBV5-4 with TRBJ2-3; TRBD1 agrees at 7 bases. V gave up 4 bases and J gave up 6 bases; unmatched junction bases: 5. This CDR3 spans 13 amino acids. Germline CDR1 reads SGHNT; CDR2 reads YYREEE (reference sequence). In DNA form, the CDR3 reads TGTGCCAGCAGCCGTACAGGGGCGGATACGCAGTATTTT. This gives the protein CASSRTGADTQYF. The full variable domain, completed using reference TRBV5-4 and TRBJ2-3, is ETGVTQSPTHLIKTRGQQVTLRCSSQSGHNTVSWYQQALGQGPQFIFQYYREEENGRGNFPPRFSGLQFPNYSSELNVNALELDDSALYLCASSRTGADTQYFGPGTRLTVL.

The sample holds a few counts of this clone. The chain's CDR3 is CASSLQLGLGRGNTEAFF. CDR3 in DNA: TGCGCCAGCAGCTTGCAATTAGGATTGGGCAGGGGAAACACTGAAGCTTTCTTT. The chain recombines TRBV5-1 with TRBJ1-1; perhaps TRBD1 as D (6 bases). The CDR3 sequence is 18 residues long. The V and J ends lost 1 base and 2 bases respectively, with 21 bases between them. Germline V gene lookup returns CDR1 SGHRS and CDR2 YFSETQ.

The rearrangement links TRBV6-1 to TRBJ2-7, with D possibly being TRBD1 (5 bases). Germline CDR1 reads MNHNS; CDR2 reads SASEGT. This CDR3 has 13 residues. The ends were cut back, 8 bases at V and 5 bases at J, with 16 bases in the middle. CDR3 bases: TGTGCCAGCTTGAAGTTGGTGGGGCACGAGCAGTACTTC. The encoded protein is CASLKLVGHEQYF.